A selection of T cell receptor beta chains follows, all from one sample in a study of regulatory T cells in long-lasting Graves disease. TCRdb used MiXCR to reprocess the multiplex PCR reads, holding one entry per CDR3 protein. Among under 300,000 distinct CDR3 sequences listed, around 21% were seen once. The material sequenced was peripheral blood mononuclear cells (PBMCs), taken at new diagnosis, from a patient treated with antithyroid drugs. These receptors were collected from a female donor with Graves disease. The CDR3 runs from the conserved cysteine through the conserved F or W. Each record gives: D gene, J gene, clone size, V gene, CDR3 protein, CDR3 DNA. The D gene is left open where the match is weak. Only part of the rows carry a size: once, few, many, or a class if the clone is expanded.

>TRBD1|TRBJ1-1|.|TRBV18
CASSPAGQGHTEAFF
TGTGCCAGCTCACCCGCAGGACAGGGGCACACTGAAGCTTTCTTT
>.|TRBJ2-5|many|TRBV7-9
CASSFDLVSVSETQYF
TGTGCCAGCAGCTTTGACCTCGTTAGCGTGTCTGAGACCCAGTACTTC
>TRBD2|TRBJ2-7|many|TRBV6-1
CASSAGLVAEQYF
TGTGCCAGCAGTGCTGGACTAGTAGCTGAGCAGTACTTC
>.|TRBJ1-1|.|TRBV11-2
CASSPQWNTEAFF
TGTGCCAGCAGCCCACAATGGAACACTGAAGCTTTCTTT
>.|TRBJ2-1|many|TRBV12-3/TRBV12-4
CASSEDQYNEQFF
TGTGCCAGCAGCGAGGACCAATACAATGAGCAGTTCTTC
>.|TRBJ1-5|.|TRBV6-1
CASSVSGIDQPQHF
TGTGCCAGCAGTGTGTCGGGAATCGATCAGCCCCAGCATTTT
>.|TRBJ2-1|.|TRBV19
CASSRTTDNEQFF
TGTGCCAGTAGTCGGACTACCGACAATGAGCAGTTCTTC
>.|TRBJ2-2|many|TRBV6-2/TRBV6-3
CASSHYRSGELFF
TGTGCCAGCAGTCATTACAGAAGCGGGGAGCTGTTTTTT
>.|TRBJ2-5|.|TRBV18
CASSRVRGETQYF
TGTGCCAGCTCTCGCGTGAGGGGGGAGACCCAGTACTTC
>.|TRBJ2-7|few|TRBV30
CAWSLLSTGGTYEQYF
TGTGCCTGGAGTCTCCTTAGCACTGGGGGGACCTACGAGCAGTACTTC
>.|TRBJ2-1|.|TRBV7-9
CASSPGGGQWNEQFF
TGTGCCAGCAGCCCAGGGGGGGGCCAGTGGAATGAGCAGTTCTTC
>TRBD1|TRBJ1-6|many|TRBV7-3
CASSPTGQSNSPLHF
TGTGCCAGCAGCCCCACGGGACAGAGTAATTCACCCCTCCACTTT
>.|TRBJ2-5|many|TRBV20-1
CSARKDGQETQYF
TGCAGTGCTAGGAAGGACGGACAAGAGACCCAGTACTTC
>.|TRBJ2-1|many|TRBV18
CASSPFGGRVENEQFF
TGTGCCAGCTCACCGTTCGGGGGCAGGGTGGAGAATGAGCAGTTCTTC
>.|TRBJ1-4|many|TRBV15
CATSSFLAATNEKLFF
TGTGCCACCAGCAGTTTCCTCGCTGCAACTAATGAAAAACTGTTTTTT
>TRBD2|TRBJ2-3|many|TRBV20-1
CSAPGLSTDTQYF
TGCAGTGCCCCGGGACTAAGTACAGATACGCAGTATTTT
>.|TRBJ2-2|.|TRBV20-1
CSAAGIINTGELFF
TGCAGTGCTGCCGGGATAATAAACACCGGGGAGCTGTTTTTT
>TRBD1|TRBJ2-7|many|TRBV5-1
CASSLQGAVGEQYF
TGCGCCAGCAGCTTGCAGGGGGCCGTGGGGGAGCAGTACTTC
>.|TRBJ2-1|many|TRBV27
CASSLRGTYNEQFF
TGTGCCAGCAGTTTGAGGGGGACCTACAATGAGCAGTTCTTC
>.|TRBJ1-1|.|TRBV4-1
CASRLQENTEAFF
TGCGCCAGCCGTTTACAGGAGAACACTGAAGCTTTCTTT
>.|TRBJ1-1|many|TRBV20-1
CSARLTVTNTEAFF
TGCAGTGCTAGGTTGACGGTAACGAACACTGAAGCTTTCTTT
>.|TRBJ1-1|many|TRBV18
CASSPLAKNTEAFF
TGTGCCAGCTCACCACTTGCCAAGAACACTGAAGCTTTCTTT
>TRBD2|TRBJ2-5|many|TRBV2
CASSEEGTREETQYF
TGTGCCAGCAGTGAAGAGGGGACTAGAGAAGAGACCCAGTACTTC
>TRBD1|TRBJ2-1|.|TRBV5-8
CASSLPRQGTTYNEQFF
TGTGCCAGCAGCTTGCCTCGACAGGGGACAACCTACAATGAGCAGTTCTTC
>TRBD2|TRBJ2-1|.|TRBV11-2
CASSSALLAGGAHEQFF
TGTGCCAGCAGCTCCGCCCTACTAGCGGGAGGGGCCCATGAGCAGTTCTTC
>.|TRBJ2-7|.|TRBV6-2/TRBV6-3
CASTDTAREQYF
TGTGCCAGCACGGACACAGCTCGGGAGCAGTACTTC
>.|TRBJ2-7|once|TRBV7-2
CASSLDKAGSGSEQYF
TGTGCCAGCAGCTTAGATAAAGCGGGTTCAGGCTCCGAGCAGTACTTC
>TRBD1|TRBJ1-3|.|TRBV5-1
CASSGIPGQGAEGNTIYF
TGCGCCAGCAGCGGAATTCCGGGACAGGGGGCGGAAGGAAACACCATATATTTT
>.|TRBJ1-2|many|TRBV6-2/TRBV6-3
CASSYPPGAYGYTF
TGTGCCAGCAGTTATCCCCCGGGAGCCTATGGCTACACCTTC
>.|TRBJ1-3|.|TRBV4-3
CASSQDPAGGSGNTIYF
TGCGCCAGCAGCCAAGATCCCGCGGGGGGCTCTGGAAACACCATATATTTT
>TRBD2|TRBJ2-7|many|TRBV9
CASSVSGFSYEQYF
TGTGCCAGCAGCGTTAGCGGGTTCTCCTACGAGCAGTACTTC
>.|TRBJ2-3|many|TRBV6-2/TRBV6-3
CASSYSPASVGTDTQYF
TGTGCCAGCAGTTACTCTCCGGCCAGCGTGGGTACAGATACGCAGTATTTT
>TRBD2|TRBJ2-1|many|TRBV12-3/TRBV12-4
CASGTLAGGPTKGSEQFF
TGTGCCAGCGGGACCTTAGCGGGAGGGCCTACGAAGGGGAGTGAGCAGTTCTTC
>TRBD1|TRBJ2-7|many|TRBV12-3/TRBV12-4
CASTQGAQYEQYF
TGTGCCAGCACCCAGGGGGCGCAGTACGAGCAGTACTTC
>TRBD1|TRBJ2-4|many|TRBV7-2
CASSSRTGGLAKNIQYF
TGTGCCAGCAGCTCCCGGACAGGGGGTCTGGCCAAAAACATTCAGTACTTC
>.|TRBJ1-6|many|TRBV3-1
CASSQEEFRSPLHF
TGTGCCAGCAGCCAAGAGGAGTTTCGATCACCCCTCCACTTT
>.|TRBJ2-1|many|TRBV24-1
CATSEGHNEQFF
TGTGCCACCAGTGAGGGACACAATGAGCAGTTCTTC
>.|TRBJ2-2|many|TRBV19
CASSTAIRTGTGELFF
TGTGCCAGTAGTACGGCCATCAGGACGGGCACCGGGGAGCTGTTTTTT
>.|TRBJ2-3|medium-sized|TRBV3-1
CASSQGLGTDTQYF
TGTGCCAGCAGTCAAGGGCTGGGCACAGATACGCAGTATTTT
>.|TRBJ2-3|.|TRBV7-2
CASSLEAGARDTQYF
TGTGCCAGCAGCTTAGAGGCGGGGGCGCGAGATACGCAGTATTTT
>TRBD1|TRBJ1-1|.|TRBV7-2
CASSRQGVNTEAFF
TGTGCCAGCAGCCGACAGGGTGTGAACACTGAAGCTTTCTTT
>.|TRBJ2-7|many|TRBV11-2
CASSLVGLFYEQYF
TGTGCCAGCAGCTTAGTTGGTCTGTTCTACGAGCAGTACTTC
>TRBD1|TRBJ1-5|.|TRBV10-3
CAISQDRANQPQHF
TGTGCCATCAGTCAGGACAGGGCCAATCAGCCCCAGCATTTT
>.|TRBJ2-2|many|TRBV7-2
CASSFGVRVAGELFF
TGTGCCAGCAGCTTCGGCGTAAGAGTGGCCGGGGAGCTGTTTTTT
>TRBD1|TRBJ1-2|many|TRBV6-1
CASSAGQHYGYTF
TGTGCCAGCAGTGCGGGACAGCACTATGGCTACACCTTC
>.|TRBJ2-6|.|TRBV6-2/TRBV6-3
CASSYSIGGGLSGANVLTF
TGTGCCAGCAGTTACTCGATCGGAGGGGGCCTATCTGGGGCCAACGTCCTGACTTTC
>.|TRBJ2-1|many|TRBV6-1
CASIHRGSGEQFF
TGTGCCAGCATCCACAGAGGGAGCGGTGAGCAGTTCTTC
>.|TRBJ2-3|.|TRBV14
CASRKDGNTDTQYF
TGTGCCAGCAGGAAAGATGGTAACACAGATACGCAGTATTTT
>.|TRBJ2-5|many|TRBV12-3/TRBV12-4
CASSRGVTETQYF
TGTGCCAGCAGTCGAGGGGTTACTGAGACCCAGTACTTC
>.|TRBJ2-3|.|TRBV4-3
CASSQGIRQGDTQYF
TGCGCCAGCAGCCAAGGTATACGACAAGGGGATACGCAGTATTTT
>TRBD2|TRBJ2-1|.|TRBV7-2
CASSFSGPYNEQFF
TGTGCCAGCAGCTTTAGCGGGCCGTACAATGAGCAGTTCTTC
>TRBD2|TRBJ2-3|few|TRBV6-1
CASNPVARGGLDTQYF
TGTGCCAGCAACCCGGTGGCCCGGGGGGGCCTTGATACGCAGTATTTT
>.|TRBJ2-7|many|TRBV29-1
CSVEDRVGYEQYF
TGCAGCGTTGAAGATCGCGTGGGCTACGAGCAGTACTTC
>.|TRBJ2-3|many|TRBV7-8
CASSFERLVITQYF
TGTGCCAGCAGCTTCGAGAGACTAGTCATTACGCAGTATTTT
>.|TRBJ1-1|few|TRBV15
CATSRLGGSEAFF
TGTGCCACCAGCAGACTCGGGGGAAGTGAAGCTTTCTTT